This TCR beta chain emerged from a study of T cell responses to AZD1222 COVID-19 vaccine. Points on this clone: Its matching antigen is unknown.

The CDR3 covers 12 residues. V was shortened by 7 bases and J by 4 bases, with 10 bases between the two germline ends. Germline lookup yields CDR1 LNHDA and CDR2 SQIVND (reference sequence). Method: immunoSEQ multiplex PCR; TCRdb's copy keeps in-frame clones and lacks some. The table records tens of thousands of clones, less than 95% of them present only once. Findings of the study overall: With dominance at 160-218 and 743-854, vaccine-associated CD4 TCRs spanned spike. Every sample of the repertoires postdated the peak T cell response. Receipt of two AZD1222 doses was followed by a rise in Spike-specific TCR breadth and depth.

This specimen consisted of peripheral blood, obtained 28 days after the second AZD1222 dose. The chain joins TRBV19 to TRBJ1-2; D not resolved. This clonotype was obtained from an adult who received the AZD1222 COVID-19 vaccine. CDR3 DNA: TGTGCCAGTACCCACGAATCCTATGGCTACACCTTC. Translated: CASTHESYGYTF.